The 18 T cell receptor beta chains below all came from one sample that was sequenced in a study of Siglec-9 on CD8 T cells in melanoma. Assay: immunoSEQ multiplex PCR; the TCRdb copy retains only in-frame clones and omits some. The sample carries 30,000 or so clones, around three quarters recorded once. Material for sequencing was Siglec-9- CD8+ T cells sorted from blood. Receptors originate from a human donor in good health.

CDR3 DNA sequence: TGTGCCAGTAGTATGTGGCTAGCGGAAAACCAAGAGACCCAGTACTTC. It encodes CASSMWLAENQETQYF. The rearrangement joins TRBV19 to TRBJ2-5, with TRBD2 matching over 7 bases. Germline-derived CDR1 and CDR2 are LNHDA and SQIVND (reference sequence). The V gene end was trimmed by 3 bases and the J gene end by 0 bases; junction bases not matched to a gene: 7. This CDR3 spans 16 amino acids.

CDR3 bases: TGCGCCAGCAGCCAAGGGGGACTAGCGGGAGGTGAGCAGTTCTTC. Protein product: CASSQGGLAGGEQFF. This chain uses TRBV4-1 with TRBJ2-1, with 15 bases that match TRBD2. The J segment lost 9 bases and the V segment lost 1 base, leaving 1 base of the junction unmatched. Per the germline V gene, CDR1 is MGHRA and CDR2 is YSYEKL. The CDR3 covers 15 residues.

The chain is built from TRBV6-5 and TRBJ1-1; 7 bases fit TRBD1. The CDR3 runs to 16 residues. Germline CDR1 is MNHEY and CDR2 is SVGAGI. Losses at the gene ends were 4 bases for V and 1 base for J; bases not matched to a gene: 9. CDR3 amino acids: CASSSRQGRENTEAFF. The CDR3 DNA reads TGTGCCAGCAGTTCCCGACAGGGCCGGGAGAACACTGAAGCTTTCTTT.

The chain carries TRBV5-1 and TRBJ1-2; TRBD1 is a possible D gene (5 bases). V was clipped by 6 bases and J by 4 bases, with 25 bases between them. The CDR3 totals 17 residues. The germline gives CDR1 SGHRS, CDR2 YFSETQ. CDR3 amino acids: CASNPSTPDRDLYGYTF. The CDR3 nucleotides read TGCGCCAGCAACCCCTCGACGCCCGACAGAGATCTCTATGGCTACACCTTC.

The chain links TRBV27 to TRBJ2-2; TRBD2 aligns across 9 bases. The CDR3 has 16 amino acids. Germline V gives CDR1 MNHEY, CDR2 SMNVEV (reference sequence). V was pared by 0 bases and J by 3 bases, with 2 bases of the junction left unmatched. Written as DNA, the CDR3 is TGTGCCAGCAGTTTATCAGCGGGAGGATACACCGGGGAGCTGTTTTTT. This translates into CASSLSAGGYTGELFF.

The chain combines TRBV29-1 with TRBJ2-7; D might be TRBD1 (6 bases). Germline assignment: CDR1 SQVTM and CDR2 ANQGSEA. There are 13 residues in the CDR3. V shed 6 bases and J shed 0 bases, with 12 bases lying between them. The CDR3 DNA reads TGCAGCGTAGAGGTAGGGGGCTCCTACGAGCAGTACTTC. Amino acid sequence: CSVEVGGSYEQYF.

CDR3 in amino acids: CASSLLPPSVLGLAEPTDTQYF. CDR3 sequence (DNA): TGTGCCAGCAGTTTACTCCCTCCGTCCGTTTTGGGACTAGCGGAACCCACAGATACGCAGTATTTT. The chain combines TRBV27 with TRBJ2-3; TRBD2 matches 11 bases. V lost 2 bases to trimming and J lost 2 bases; unmatched junction nucleotides: 21. Germline CDR1 reads MNHEY; CDR2 reads SMNVEV (reference sequence). The CDR3 sequence is 22 residues long.

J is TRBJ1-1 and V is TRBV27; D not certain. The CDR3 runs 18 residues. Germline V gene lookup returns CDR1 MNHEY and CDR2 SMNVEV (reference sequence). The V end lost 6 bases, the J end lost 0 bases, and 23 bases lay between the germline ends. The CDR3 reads CASRLYPPGGGMNTEAFF. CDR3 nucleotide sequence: TGTGCCAGCAGACTATACCCCCCGGGTGGCGGGATGAACACTGAAGCTTTCTTT.

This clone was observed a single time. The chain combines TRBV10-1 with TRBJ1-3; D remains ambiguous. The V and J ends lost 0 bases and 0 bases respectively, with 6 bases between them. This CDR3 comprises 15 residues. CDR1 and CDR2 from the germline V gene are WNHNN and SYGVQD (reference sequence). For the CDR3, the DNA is TGCGCCAGCAGTGAGTCGAAGAACTCTGGAAACACCATATATTTT. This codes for CASSESKNSGNTIYF.

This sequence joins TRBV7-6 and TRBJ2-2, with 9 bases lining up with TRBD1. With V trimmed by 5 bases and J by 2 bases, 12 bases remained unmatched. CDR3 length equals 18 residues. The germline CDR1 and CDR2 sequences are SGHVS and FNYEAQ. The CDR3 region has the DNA TGTGCCAGCAGCCTCGCCTCTCGACAGGGGGTTAACACCGGGGAGCTGTTTTTT. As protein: CASSLASRQGVNTGELFF.

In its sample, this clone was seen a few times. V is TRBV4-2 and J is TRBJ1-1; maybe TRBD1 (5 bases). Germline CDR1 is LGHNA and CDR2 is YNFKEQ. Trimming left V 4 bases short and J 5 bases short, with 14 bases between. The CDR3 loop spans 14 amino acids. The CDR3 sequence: CASSRKLQGTEAFF. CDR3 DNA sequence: TGTGCCAGCAGCCGGAAACTGCAGGGAACTGAAGCTTTCTTT.

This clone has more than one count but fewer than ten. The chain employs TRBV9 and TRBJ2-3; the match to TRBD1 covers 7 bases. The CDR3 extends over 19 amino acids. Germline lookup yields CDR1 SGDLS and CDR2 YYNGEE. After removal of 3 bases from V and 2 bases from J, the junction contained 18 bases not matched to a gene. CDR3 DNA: TGTGCCAGCAGCGCCAGCGCCCAACAGGGGACAAGCCACACAGATACGCAGTATTTT. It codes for CASSASAQQGTSHTDTQYF.

The DNA of the CDR3 is TGTGCCAGCAGACGGGGCCTGAGGGCTTTCTTT. This encodes CASRRGLRAFF. The V call is TRBV6-5, the J call TRBJ1-1, with a tentative D call TRBD1 (5 bases). The V end lost 6 bases, the J end lost 11 bases, and 13 bases lay between the germline ends. Germline V lookup: CDR1 MNHEY, CDR2 SVGAGI. The CDR3 is 11 amino acids.

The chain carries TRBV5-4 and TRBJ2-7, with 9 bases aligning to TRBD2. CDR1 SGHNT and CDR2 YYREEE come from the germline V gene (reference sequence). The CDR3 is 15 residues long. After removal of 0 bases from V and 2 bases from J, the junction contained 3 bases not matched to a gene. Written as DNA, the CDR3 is TGTGCCAGCAGCTTGGTTAGCGGGGGAACCTACGAGCAGTACTTC. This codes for CASSLVSGGTYEQYF.

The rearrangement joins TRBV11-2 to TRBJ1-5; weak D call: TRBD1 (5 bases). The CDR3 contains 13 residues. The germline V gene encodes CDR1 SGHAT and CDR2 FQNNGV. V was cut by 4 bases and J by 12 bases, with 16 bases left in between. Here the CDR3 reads CASSWDWRSNQHF. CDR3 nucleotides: TGTGCCAGCAGCTGGGACTGGAGGAGCAACCAGCATTTT.

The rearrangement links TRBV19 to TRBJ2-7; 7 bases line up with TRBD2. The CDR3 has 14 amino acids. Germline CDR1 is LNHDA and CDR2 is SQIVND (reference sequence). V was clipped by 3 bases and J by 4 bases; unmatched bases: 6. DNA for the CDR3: TGTGCCAGTAGTATCGGGGGAGGGTCATACGAGCAGTACTTC. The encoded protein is CASSIGGGSYEQYF.

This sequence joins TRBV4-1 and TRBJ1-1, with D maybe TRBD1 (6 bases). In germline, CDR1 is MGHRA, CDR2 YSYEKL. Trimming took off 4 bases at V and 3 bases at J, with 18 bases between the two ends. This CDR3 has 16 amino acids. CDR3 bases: TGCGCCAGCAGCCTCCTTCATGGGGAGGGGGACACTGAAGCTTTCTTT. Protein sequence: CASSLLHGEGDTEAFF.

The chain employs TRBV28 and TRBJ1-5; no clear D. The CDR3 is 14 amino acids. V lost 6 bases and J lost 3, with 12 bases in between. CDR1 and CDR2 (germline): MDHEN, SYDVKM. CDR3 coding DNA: TGTGCCAGCAGGGCCCCTAACGTCAATCAGCCCCAGCATTTT. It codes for CASRAPNVNQPQHF.